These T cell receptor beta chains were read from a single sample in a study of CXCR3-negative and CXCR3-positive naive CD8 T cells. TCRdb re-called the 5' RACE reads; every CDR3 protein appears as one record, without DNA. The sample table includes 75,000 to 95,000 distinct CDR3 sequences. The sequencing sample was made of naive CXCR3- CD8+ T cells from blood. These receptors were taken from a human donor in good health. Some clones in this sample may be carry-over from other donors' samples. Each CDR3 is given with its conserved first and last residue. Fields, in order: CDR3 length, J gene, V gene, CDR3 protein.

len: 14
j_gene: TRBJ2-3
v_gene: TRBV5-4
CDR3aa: CASSLRGATDTQYF

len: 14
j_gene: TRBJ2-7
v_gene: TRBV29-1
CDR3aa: CSVVSGRGTYEQYF

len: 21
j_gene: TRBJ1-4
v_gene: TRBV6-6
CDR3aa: CASSYWGEIPGQIPTNEKLFF

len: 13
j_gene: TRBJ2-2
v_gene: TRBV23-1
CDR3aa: CASSQSGPGELFF

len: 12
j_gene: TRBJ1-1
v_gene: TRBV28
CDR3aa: CASSPPRPEAFF

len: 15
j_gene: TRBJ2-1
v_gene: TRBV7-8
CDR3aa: CASSDWDRGIDEQFF

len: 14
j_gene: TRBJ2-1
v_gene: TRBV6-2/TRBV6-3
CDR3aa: CASRLRGGGNEQFF

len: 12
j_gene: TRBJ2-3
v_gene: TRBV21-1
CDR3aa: CASSRRRGTQYF

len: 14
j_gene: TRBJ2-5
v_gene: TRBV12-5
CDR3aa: CASGEGQLQETQYF

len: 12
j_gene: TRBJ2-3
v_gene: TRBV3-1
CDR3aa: CASSQTTDTQYF

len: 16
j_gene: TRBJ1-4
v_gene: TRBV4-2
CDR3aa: CASSQASDSYNEKLFF

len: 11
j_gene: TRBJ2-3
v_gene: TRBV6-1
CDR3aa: CASRTGNTQYF

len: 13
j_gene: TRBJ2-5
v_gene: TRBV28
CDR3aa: CASSAPYLETQYF

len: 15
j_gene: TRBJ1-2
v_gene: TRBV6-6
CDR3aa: CASSSRDVAFVGYTF

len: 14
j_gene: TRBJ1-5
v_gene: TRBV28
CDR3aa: CASSLRSSNQPQHF

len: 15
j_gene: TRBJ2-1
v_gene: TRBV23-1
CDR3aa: CASSQRRGPYNEQFF

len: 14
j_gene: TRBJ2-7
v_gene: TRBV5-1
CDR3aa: CASSLGGQLYEQYF

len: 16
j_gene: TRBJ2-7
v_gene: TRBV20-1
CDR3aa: CSASGGFGTDYGEQYF

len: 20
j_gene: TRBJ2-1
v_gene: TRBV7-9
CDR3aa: CASSSLAGGLASPDANEQFF

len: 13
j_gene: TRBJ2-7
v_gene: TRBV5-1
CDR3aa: CASSIGTDYEQYF

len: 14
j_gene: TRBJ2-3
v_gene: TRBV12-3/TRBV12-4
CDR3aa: CASSWTTSTDTQYF

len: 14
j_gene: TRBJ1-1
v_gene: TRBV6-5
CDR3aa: CASTQQGANTEAFF

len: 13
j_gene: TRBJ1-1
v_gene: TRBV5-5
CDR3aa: CASSFFTTPEAFF

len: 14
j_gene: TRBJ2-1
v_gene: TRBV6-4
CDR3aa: CASSDSGGYNEQFF

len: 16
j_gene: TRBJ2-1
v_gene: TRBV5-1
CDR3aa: CASRSRGTAPYNEPFF

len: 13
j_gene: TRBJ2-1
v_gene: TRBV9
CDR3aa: CASSVEGYNEQFF

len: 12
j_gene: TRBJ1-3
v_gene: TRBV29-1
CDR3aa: CSVRTGGNTIYF